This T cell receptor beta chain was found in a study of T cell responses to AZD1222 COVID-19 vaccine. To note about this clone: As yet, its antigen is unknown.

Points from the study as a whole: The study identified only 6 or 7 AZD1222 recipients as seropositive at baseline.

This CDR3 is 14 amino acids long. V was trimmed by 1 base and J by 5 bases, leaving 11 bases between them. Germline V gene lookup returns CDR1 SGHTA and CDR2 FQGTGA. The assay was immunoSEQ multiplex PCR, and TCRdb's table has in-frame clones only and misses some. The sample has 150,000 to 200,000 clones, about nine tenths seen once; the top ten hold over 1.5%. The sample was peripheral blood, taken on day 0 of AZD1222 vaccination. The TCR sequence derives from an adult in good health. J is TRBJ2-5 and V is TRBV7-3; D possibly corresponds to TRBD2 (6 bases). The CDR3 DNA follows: TGTGCCAGCAGCTTAATTGGGGGAGGTGAGACCCAGTACTTC. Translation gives CASSLIGGGETQYF. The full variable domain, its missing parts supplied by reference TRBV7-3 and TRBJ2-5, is GAGVSQTPSNKVTEKGKYVELRCDPISGHTALYWYRQSLGQGPEFLIYFQGTGAADDSGLPNDRFFAVRPEGSVSTLKIQRTERGDSAVYLCASSLIGGGETQYFGPGTRLLVL.